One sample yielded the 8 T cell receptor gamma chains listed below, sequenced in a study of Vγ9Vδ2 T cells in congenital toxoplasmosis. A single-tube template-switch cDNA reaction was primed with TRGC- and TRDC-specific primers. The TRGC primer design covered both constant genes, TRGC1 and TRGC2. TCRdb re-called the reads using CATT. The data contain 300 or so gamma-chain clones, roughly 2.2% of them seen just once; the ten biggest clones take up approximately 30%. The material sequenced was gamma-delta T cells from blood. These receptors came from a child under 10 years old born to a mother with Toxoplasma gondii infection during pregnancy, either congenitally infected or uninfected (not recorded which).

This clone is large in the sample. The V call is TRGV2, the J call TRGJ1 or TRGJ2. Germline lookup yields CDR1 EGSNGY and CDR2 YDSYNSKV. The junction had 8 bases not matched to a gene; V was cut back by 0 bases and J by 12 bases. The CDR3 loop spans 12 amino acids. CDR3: CATWDGPWRKLF. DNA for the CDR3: TGTGCCACCTGGGACGGGCCTTGGAGGAAACTCTTT.

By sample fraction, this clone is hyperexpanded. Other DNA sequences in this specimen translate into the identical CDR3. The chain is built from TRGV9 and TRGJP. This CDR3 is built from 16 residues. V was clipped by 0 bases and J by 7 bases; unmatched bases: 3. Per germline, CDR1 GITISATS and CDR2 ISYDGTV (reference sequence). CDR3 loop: CALWEVRELGKKIKVF. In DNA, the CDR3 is TGTGCCTTGTGGGAGGTGCGGGAGTTGGGCAAAAAAATCAAGGTATTT.

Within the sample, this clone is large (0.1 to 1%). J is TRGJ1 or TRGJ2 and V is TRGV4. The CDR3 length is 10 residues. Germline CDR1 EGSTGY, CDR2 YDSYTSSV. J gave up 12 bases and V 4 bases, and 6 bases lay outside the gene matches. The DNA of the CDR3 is TGTGCCACCTGGGAGGCGGGGAAACTCTTT. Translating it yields CATWEAGKLF.

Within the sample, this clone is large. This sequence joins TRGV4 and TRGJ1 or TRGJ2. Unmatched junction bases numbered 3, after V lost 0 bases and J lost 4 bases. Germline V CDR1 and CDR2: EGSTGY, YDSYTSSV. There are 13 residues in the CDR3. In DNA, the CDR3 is TGTGCCACCTGGGATGGGGGATATTATAAGAAACTCTTT. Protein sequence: CATWDGGYYKKLF.

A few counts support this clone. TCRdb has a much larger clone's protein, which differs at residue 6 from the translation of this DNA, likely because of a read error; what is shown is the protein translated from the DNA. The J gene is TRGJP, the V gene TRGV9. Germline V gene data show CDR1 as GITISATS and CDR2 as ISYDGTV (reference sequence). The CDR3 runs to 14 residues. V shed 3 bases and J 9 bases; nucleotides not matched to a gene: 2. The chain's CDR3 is CALWELLGKKIKVF. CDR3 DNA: TGTGCCTTGTGGGAGCTGTTGGGCAAAAAAATCAAGGTATTT.

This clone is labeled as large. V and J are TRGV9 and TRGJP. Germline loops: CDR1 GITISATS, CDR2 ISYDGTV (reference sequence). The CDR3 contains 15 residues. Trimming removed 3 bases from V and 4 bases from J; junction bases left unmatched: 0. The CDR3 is CALWEQELGKKIKVF. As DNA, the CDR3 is TGTGCCTTGTGGGAGCAAGAGTTGGGCAAAAAAATCAAGGTATTT.

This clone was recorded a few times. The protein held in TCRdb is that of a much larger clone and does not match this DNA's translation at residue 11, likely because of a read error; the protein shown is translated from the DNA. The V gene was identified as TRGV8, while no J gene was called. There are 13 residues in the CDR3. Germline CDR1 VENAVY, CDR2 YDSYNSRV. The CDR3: CATWPPPRYKRLF. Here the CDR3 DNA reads TGTGCCACCTGGCCCCCCCCCCGTTATAAGAGACTCTTT.

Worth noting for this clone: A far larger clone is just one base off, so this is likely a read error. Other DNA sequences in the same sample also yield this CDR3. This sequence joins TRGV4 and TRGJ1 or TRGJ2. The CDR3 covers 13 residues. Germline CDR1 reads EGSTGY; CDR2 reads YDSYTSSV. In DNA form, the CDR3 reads TGTGCTACCTGGGATGGGCAAAGATATAAGAAACTCTTT. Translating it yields CATWDGQRYKKLF.